This T cell receptor (beta chain) was sequenced for a study of identical twins. This clonotype was seen a handful of times. This CDR3 is 10 amino acids long. Germline assignment: CDR1 SNHLY and CDR2 FYNNEI. V was trimmed by 2 bases and J by 9 bases, leaving 3 bases between them. TCRdb used MiXCR to reprocess the 5' RACE reads, holding one entry per CDR3 protein. The sample carries around 690,000 distinct CDR3 sequences, roughly 20% recorded once. The sample was also reused in another study, on T cells expressing NK-cell markers.

The clonotype was recovered from a woman aged 18-29 years in good health. The sample was PBMCs. V gene TRBV2 combines with J gene TRBJ2-3; D not certain. DNA for the CDR3: TGTGCCAGCAGTGAATCCACGCAGTATTTT. Encoded protein: CASSESTQYF. Full variable domain (outside the CDR3, taken from reference TRBV2 and TRBJ2-3): EPEVTQTPSHQVTQMGQEVILRCVPISNHLYFYWYRQILGQKVEFLVSFYNNEISEKSEIFDDQFSVERPDGSNFTLKIRSTKLEDSAMYFCASSESTQYFGPGTRLTVL.